Shown below are 24 T cell receptor beta chains from a single sample sequenced in a study of neoadjuvant nivolumab and ipilimumab in lung cancer. The repertoire was sequenced with immunoSEQ multiplex PCR; TCRdb's copy has only in-frame clones and lacks some. Of 30,000 to 35,000 clones in the sample, approximately 92% were seen once. This specimen was peripheral blood, taken after neoadjuvant nivolumab, alone or with ipilimumab, at or shortly before surgery. The receptors derive from an adult with non-small cell lung cancer.

CDR3 nucleotides: TGCGCCAGCAGCTTTGCGGGACAGGGGGCTAACACCGGGGAGCTGTTTTTT. It specifies CASSFAGQGANTGELFF. This chain joins TRBV5-1 and TRBJ2-2; 12 bases are shared with TRBD1. Germline-derived CDR1 and CDR2 are SGHRS and YFSETQ. V dropped 2 bases and J dropped 2; count of bases not matched to a gene: 4. The CDR3 covers 17 residues.

This clone appeared a single time. In nucleotides, the CDR3 is TGCGCCAGCAGCCAACCTCCGACTAGCCATGAGCAGTTCTTC. It codes for CASSQPPTSHEQFF. This chain links TRBV4-1 with TRBJ2-1, with 7 bases aligning to TRBD2. V was clipped by 2 bases and J by 8 bases; unmatched bases: 6. The CDR3 spans 14 residues. Germline CDR1 MGHRA, CDR2 YSYEKL.

This rearrangement joins TRBV9 to TRBJ1-1; D may be TRBD1 (6 bases). V gave up 1 base and J gave up 7 bases, with 14 bases separating them. The CDR3 runs to 14 residues. Germline assignment: CDR1 SGDLS and CDR2 YYNGEE. CDR3 sequence: CASSVWDNSFEAFF. The CDR3 DNA reads as TGTGCCAGCAGCGTATGGGACAATAGCTTTGAAGCTTTCTTT.

This clone was seen only once. The CDR3 nucleotides are TGCGCCAGCCATCCCGGGACAGGGCCCTACGAGCAGTACTTC. This encodes CASHPGTGPYEQYF. This chain links TRBV5-1 with TRBJ2-7; 9 positions agree with TRBD1. The germline V gene has CDR1 SGHRS and CDR2 YFSETQ. The CDR3 runs to 14 residues. J gave up 2 bases and V 7 bases, and 7 bases lay outside the gene matches.

This sequence joins TRBV6-5 and TRBJ2-7; tentative D call: TRBD1 (6 bases). V lost 6 bases to trimming and J lost 0 bases, with 15 bases between them. Germline lookup yields CDR1 MNHEY and CDR2 SVGAGI. The CDR3 spans 15 residues. In nucleotides, the CDR3 is TGTGCCAGCAGCCACGACAGGACCCGCTCCTACGAGCAGTACTTC. This sequence encodes CASSHDRTRSYEQYF.

In its sample, this clone was seen once. This chain joins TRBV2 and TRBJ2-7; 8 nucleotides match TRBD1. CDR1 SNHLY and CDR2 FYNNEI come from the germline V gene. The CDR3 has 15 amino acids. Germline trimming cut 4 bases from V and 2 bases from J; bases unmatched to any gene: 7. The CDR3 sequence is CASSAAGTGTYEQYF. The DNA of the CDR3 is TGTGCCAGCAGTGCTGCCGGGACAGGTACCTACGAGCAGTACTTC.

The chain carries TRBV7-8 and TRBJ2-2; TRBD2 agrees at 9 bases. Germline lookup yields CDR1 SGHVS and CDR2 FQNEAQ. The CDR3 covers 18 residues. The junction had 9 bases not matched to a gene; V was cut back by 0 bases and J by 4 bases. The CDR3 nucleotides read TGTGCCAGCAGCTTAGCGCGGCTAGCGGGAAAGGGCACCGGGGAGCTGTTTTTT. Amino acids: CASSLARLAGKGTGELFF.

This rearrangement joins TRBV6-5 to TRBJ2-7; D uncertain. V lost 6 bases to trimming and J lost 4 bases, with 13 bases between them. CDR3 size: 13 residues. CDR1 is MNHEY and CDR2 is SVGAGI in the germline V gene. CDR3 loop: CASRGELNYEQYF. CDR3 sequence (DNA): TGTGCCAGCAGGGGTGAGCTCAATTACGAGCAGTACTTC.

This chain joins TRBV11-2 and TRBJ2-5; 11 bases align to TRBD2. V was clipped by 5 bases and J by 1 base; unmatched bases: 6. CDR3 size: 16 residues. Germline loops: CDR1 SGHAT, CDR2 FQNNGV. The CDR3 DNA follows: TGTGCCAGCAGCGCACGAACTAGCGGGAGCCAAGAGACCCAGTACTTC. This gives the protein CASSARTSGSQETQYF.

The chain recombines TRBV2 with TRBJ1-4, with 8 bases lining up with TRBD1. The CDR3 consists of 15 residues. The V and J ends lost 7 bases and 1 base, in that order; junction bases with no gene match: 5. Germline CDR1 SNHLY, CDR2 FYNNEI. As DNA, the CDR3 is TGTGCCAGCACAACAGGGGGGCAAACTAATGAAAAACTGTTTTTT. Residues: CASTTGGQTNEKLFF.

The chain recombines TRBV11-2 with TRBJ1-1; D gene ambiguous. V lost 6 bases and J lost 3, with 11 bases in between. The CDR3 totals 13 residues. Per the germline V gene, CDR1 is SGHAT and CDR2 is FQNNGV. The CDR3 reads CASSTLFHTEAFF. The DNA of the CDR3 is TGTGCCAGCAGTACCCTTTTCCACACTGAAGCTTTCTTT.

This clone is a singleton in its sample. The rearrangement links TRBV5-4 to TRBJ2-5; perhaps TRBD1 as D (6 bases). There are 15 residues in the CDR3. Germline loops: CDR1 SGHNT, CDR2 YYREEE (reference sequence). V was shortened by 0 bases and J by 3 bases, with 12 bases between the two germline ends. CDR3 in amino acids: CASSLDRTAKETQYF. The DNA for the CDR3 is TGTGCCAGCAGCTTGGATAGGACAGCGAAAGAGACCCAGTACTTC.

The V gene is TRBV28, the J gene TRBJ2-5; TRBD2 is a possible D gene (6 bases). Trimming removed 6 bases from V and 2 bases from J, with 16 bases in between. Germline assignment: CDR1 MDHEN and CDR2 SYDVKM. The CDR3 runs 15 residues. Here the CDR3 DNA reads TGTGCCAGCAGCTTTGGGGGAGGTGAACAAGAGACCCAGTACTTC. As protein: CASSFGGGEQETQYF. Based on the CDR3 plus reference TRBV28 and TRBJ2-5, the full variable domain is DVKVTQSSRYLVKRTGEKVFLECVQDMDHENMFWYRQDPGLGLRLIYFSYDVKMKEKGDIPEGYSVSREKKERFSLILESASTNQTSMYLCASSFGGGEQETQYFGPGTRLLVL.

This chain joins TRBV6-5 and TRBJ2-3; 7 bases line up with TRBD2. Germline assignment: CDR1 MNHEY and CDR2 SVGAGI. The length of the CDR3 is 15 residues. Trimming cost V 2 bases and J 2 bases; bases outside gene matches: 4. CDR3 nucleotide sequence: TGTGCCAGCAGTTACGTGCGGGGGACCACAGATACGCAGTATTTT. Its translation is CASSYVRGTTDTQYF.

The rearrangement links TRBV6-5 to TRBJ2-7, with a weak D call TRBD1 (6 bases). Germline CDR1 MNHEY, CDR2 SVGAGI. The CDR3 contains 15 residues. The V and J ends lost 6 bases and 0 bases respectively, with 15 bases between them. The CDR3 DNA reads as TGTGCCAGCAGGGCAGGGGCAGCCAACTCCTACGAGCAGTACTTC. As protein: CASRAGAANSYEQYF.

The chain carries TRBV12-5 and TRBJ2-7; a weak D match, TRBD1 (5 bases). V lost 4 bases and J lost 1, with 14 bases in between. The CDR3 is 15 amino acids. Germline V lookup: CDR1 LGHNT, CDR2 FRNRAP. The CDR3, as DNA: TGTGCTAGTGGTTGGGGCAACAACCCGTCCTACGAGCAGTACTTC. Its translation: CASGWGNNPSYEQYF. Based on the CDR3 plus reference TRBV12-5 and TRBJ2-7, the full variable domain is DARVTQTPRHKVTEMGQEVTMRCQPILGHNTVFWYRQTMMQGLELLAYFRNRAPLDDSGMPKDRFSAEMPDATLATLKIQPSEPRDSAVYFCASGWGNNPSYEQYFGPGTRLTVT.

The chain links TRBV29-1 to TRBJ2-7, with TRBD1 matching 8 bases. With V trimmed by 4 bases and J by 5 bases, 4 bases remained unmatched. CDR3 length: 12 residues. The V gene's germline CDR1 is SQVTM and CDR2 ANQGSEA. The CDR3 DNA reads as TGCAGCGTTGCCAGGGGGCGAAACGAGCAGTACTTC. Translating it yields CSVARGRNEQYF.

The chain recombines TRBV7-9 with TRBJ2-6; 7 bases agree with TRBD1. CDR1 and CDR2 from the germline V gene are SEHNR and FQNEAQ (reference sequence). V shed 5 bases, J shed 2 bases, and the junction held 3 bases outside the gene matches. This CDR3 is built from 15 residues. CDR3 DNA sequence: TGTGCCAGCAGCCTTACAGGGGCTGGGGCCAACGTCCTGACTTTC. Amino acids: CASSLTGAGANVLTF. The variable domain in full, with the rest retrieved from reference TRBV7-9 and TRBJ2-6, is DTGVSQNPRHKITKRGQNVTFRCDPISEHNRLYWYRQTLGQGPEFLTYFQNEAQLEKSRLLSDRFSAERPKGSFSTLEIQRTEQGDSAMYLCASSLTGAGANVLTFGAGSRLTVL.

The chain uses TRBV6-5 and TRBJ2-7; D ambiguous. The V gene's germline CDR1 is MNHEY and CDR2 SVGAGI. The CDR3 extends over 12 amino acids. The V and J ends lost 6 bases and 1 base respectively, with 7 bases between them. The CDR3 reads CASRDASYEQYF. CDR3 in DNA: TGTGCCAGCAGGGATGCGTCCTACGAGCAGTACTTC.

The rearrangement joins TRBV7-2 to TRBJ2-3; 13 bases align to TRBD2. The CDR3 contains 16 residues. V gave up 5 bases and J gave up 7 bases; unmatched junction bases: 9. Germline CDR1 SGHTA, CDR2 FQGNSA. As DNA, the CDR3 is TGTGCCAGCAGCAGCGGACTAGCGGGAGCTACTAATACGCAGTATTTT. Translated, it gives CASSSGLAGATNTQYF. Complete variable domain (other parts from reference TRBV7-2 and TRBJ2-3): GAGVSQSPSNKVTEKGKDVELRCDPISGHTALYWYRQSLGQGLEFLIYFQGNSAPDKSGLPSDRFSAERTGGSVSTLTIQRTQQEDSAVYLCASSSGLAGATNTQYFGPGTRLTVL.

The V call is TRBV6-1, the J call TRBJ2-3; possibly TRBD1 for D (5 bases). Germline loops: CDR1 MNHNS, CDR2 SASEGT. The CDR3 has 12 residues. Between the trimmed V and J ends, which lost 6 bases and 1 base, there was a span of 5 bases. DNA of the CDR3: TGTGCCAGCAGCAGGGGCACAGATACGCAGTATTTT. Translated: CASSRGTDTQYF.

V usage is TRBV11-1 and J usage is TRBJ2-7, with D unclear. Per the germline V gene, CDR1 is SGHAT and CDR2 is FQDESV (reference sequence). The CDR3 length is 15 residues. V lost 1 base to trimming and J lost 2 bases, with 12 bases between them. The CDR3 spells CASSLVASSPYEQYF. CDR3 nucleotides: TGTGCCAGCAGCTTAGTAGCCTCCTCTCCCTACGAGCAGTACTTC. Drawing the rest from reference TRBV11-1 and TRBJ2-7, the complete variable domain is EAEVAQSPRYKITEKSQAVAFWCDPISGHATLYWYRQILGQGPELLVQFQDESVVDDSQLPKDRFSAERLKGVDSTLKIQPAELGDSAMYLCASSLVASSPYEQYFGPGTRLTVT.

V usage is TRBV5-1 and J usage is TRBJ2-2; 10 positions match TRBD2. V gave up 4 bases and J gave up 4 bases; unmatched junction bases: 10. The CDR3 is 17 amino acids. Germline V lookup: CDR1 SGHRS, CDR2 YFSETQ. The CDR3 nucleotides read TGCGCCAGCAGCCCGTCAGGACTAGCGGAGACCACCGGGGAGCTGTTTTTT. It translates to CASSPSGLAETTGELFF.

CDR3 sequence: CASSDGIQETQYF. The CDR3 DNA reads TGTGCCAGCAGTGACGGCATCCAAGAGACCCAGTACTTC. The chain has TRBV2 and TRBJ2-5; no reliable D call. The CDR3 totals 13 residues. Germline V lookup: CDR1 SNHLY, CDR2 FYNNEI. Trimming took off 3 bases at V and 1 base at J, with 6 bases between the two ends.